This T cell receptor beta chain was sequenced for a study of lymphopenia after photon versus proton radiotherapy. The assay was immunoSEQ multiplex PCR, and TCRdb's table has in-frame clones only and misses some. The sample has 55,000 to 70,000 clones, 85% to 95% seen once. This CDR3 comprises 16 residues. The ends lost 3 bases at V and 3 bases at J; junction bases unmatched: 6. Per germline, CDR1 SGDLS and CDR2 YYNGEE. The source of this sequence is a woman in her forties with cholangiocarcinoma. V usage is TRBV9 and J usage is TRBJ2-7; 13 bases are shared with TRBD2. The input for sequencing was peripheral blood, taken from a patient treated with photon-based radiotherapy. The CDR3 bases are TGTGCCAGCAGCGCTCCCGGGACTAGCGGGAACTACGAGCAGTACTTC. Translated: CASSAPGTSGNYEQYF. The entire variable domain, with the rest obtained from reference TRBV9 and TRBJ2-7, is as follows: DSGVTQTPKHLITATGQRVTLRCSPRSGDLSVYWYQQSLDQGLQFLIQYYNGEERAKGNILERFSAQQFPDLHSELNLSSLELGDSALYFCASSAPGTSGNYEQYFGPGTRLTVT.